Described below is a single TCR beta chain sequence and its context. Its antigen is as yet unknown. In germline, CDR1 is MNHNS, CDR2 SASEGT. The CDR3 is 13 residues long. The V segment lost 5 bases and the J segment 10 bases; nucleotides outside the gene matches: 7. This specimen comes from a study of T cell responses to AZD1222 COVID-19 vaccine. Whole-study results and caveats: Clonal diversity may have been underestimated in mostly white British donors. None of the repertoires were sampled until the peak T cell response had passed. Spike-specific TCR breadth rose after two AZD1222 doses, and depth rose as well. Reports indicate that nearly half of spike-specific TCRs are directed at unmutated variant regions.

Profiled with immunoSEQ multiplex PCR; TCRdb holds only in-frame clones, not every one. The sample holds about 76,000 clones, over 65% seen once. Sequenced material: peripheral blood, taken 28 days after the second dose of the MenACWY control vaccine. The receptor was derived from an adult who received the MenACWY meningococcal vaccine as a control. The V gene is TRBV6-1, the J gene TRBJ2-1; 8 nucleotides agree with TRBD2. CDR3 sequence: CASSTAGAGEQFF. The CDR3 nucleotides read TGTGCCAGCAGTACAGCGGGAGCGGGAGAGCAGTTCTTC.